This T cell receptor beta chain was sequenced in a study of cytomegalovirus exposure and HLA in healthy donors. Study at large: Unique TCRs from HLA-typed donors, approximately 80 million of them, were held in an early data release.

With V trimmed by 3 bases and J by 4 bases, 9 bases remained unmatched. The CDR3 extends over 16 amino acids. Germline V gene data show CDR1 as ENHRY and CDR2 as SYGVKD. With 60 Vbeta and 13 Jbeta primers, the PCR was carried out. TCRdb's table, derived via immunoSEQ multiplex PCR, lists solely in-frame clones and lacks some. The table lists 150,000 to 200,000 clones, about two thirds of them singletons. The clonotype originates from a woman under 30 in good health and CMV-seropositive. The source material was PBMCs. The rearrangement uses TRBV10-3 and TRBJ1-3; 7 nucleotides agree with TRBD1. This chain's CDR3 is CAISDPTGAGGNTIYF. CDR3 nucleotides: TGTGCCATCAGTGACCCCACAGGGGCGGGAGGAAACACCATATATTTT.